The TCR beta chain described here comes from a study of T cell responses to AZD1222 COVID-19 vaccine. V shed 2 bases and J 7 bases; nucleotides not matched to a gene: 4. Germline CDR1 KGHSH, CDR2 LQKENI. This CDR3 is built from 14 residues. Sequencing used immunoSEQ multiplex PCR; TCRdb keeps in-frame clones, though not all of them. The top ten clones hold 3.8% of a sample with 140,000 to 150,000 clones, about nine tenths of them seen once. Material: peripheral blood, obtained 28 days after the second AZD1222 dose. The rearrangement uses TRBV18 and TRBJ2-7; 11 nucleotides agree with TRBD2. The receptor was derived from an adult who received the AZD1222 COVID-19 vaccine. The CDR3 sequence is CASSPGTSGLEQYF. Here the CDR3 DNA reads TGTGCCAGCTCACCAGGGACTAGCGGCTTAGAGCAGTACTTC.